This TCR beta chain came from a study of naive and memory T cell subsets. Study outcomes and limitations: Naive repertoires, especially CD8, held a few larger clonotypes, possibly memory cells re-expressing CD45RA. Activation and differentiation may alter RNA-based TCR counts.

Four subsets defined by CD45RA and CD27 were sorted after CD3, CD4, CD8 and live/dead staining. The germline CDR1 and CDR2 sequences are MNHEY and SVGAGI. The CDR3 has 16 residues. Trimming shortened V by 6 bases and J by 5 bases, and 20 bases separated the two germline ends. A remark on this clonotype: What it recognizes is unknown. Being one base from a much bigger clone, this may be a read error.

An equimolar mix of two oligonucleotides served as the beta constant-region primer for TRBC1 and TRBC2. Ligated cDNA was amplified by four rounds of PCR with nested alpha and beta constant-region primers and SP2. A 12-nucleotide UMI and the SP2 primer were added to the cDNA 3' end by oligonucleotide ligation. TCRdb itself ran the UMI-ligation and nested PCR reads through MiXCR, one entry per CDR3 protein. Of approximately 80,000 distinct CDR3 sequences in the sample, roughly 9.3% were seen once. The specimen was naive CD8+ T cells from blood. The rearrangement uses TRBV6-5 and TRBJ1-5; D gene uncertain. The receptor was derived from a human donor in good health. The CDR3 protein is CASRSLGKGWDQPQHF. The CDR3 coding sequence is TGTGCCAGCAGGTCACTGGGGAAGGGTTGGGATCAGCCCCAGCATTTT.